The 29 T cell receptor beta chains below all came from one sample that was sequenced in a study of T cells in Graves' hyperthyroidism and ophthalmopathy. The CDR3 regions of TCR beta were amplified from RNA transcripts. Primed by the HTBI set, a first-round RT-PCR was run on the TCR CDR3. TCRdb recomputed calls from the multiplex PCR reads with MiXCR, one row per CDR3 protein. This sample has fewer than 850,000 distinct CDR3 sequences, with 15% to 20% found just once. The sample was blood. These TCRs come from a man between 50 and 59 years old with Graves' hyperthyroidism.

The chain is built from TRBV29-1 and TRBJ1-2; D is unresolved. Trimming shortened V by 2 bases and J by 7 bases, and 8 bases separated the two germline ends. Per germline, CDR1 SQVTM and CDR2 ANQGSEA. The CDR3 loop spans 11 amino acids. The CDR3 coding sequence is TGCAGCGTTGAAAGCCAGTCTGGCTACACCTTC. Its protein is CSVESQSGYTF.

This clonotype has only a few counts. This CDR3 is CATSDLPSGRGADTQYF. In DNA, the CDR3 is TGTGCCACCAGTGATTTGCCTAGCGGGAGAGGGGCAGATACGCAGTATTTT. This rearrangement joins TRBV24-1 to TRBJ2-3, with TRBD2 identical over 10 bases. Germline CDR1 KGHDR, CDR2 SFDVKD. This CDR3 comprises 17 residues. The V segment lost 0 bases and the J segment 4 bases; nucleotides outside the gene matches: 6.

The CDR3 region has the DNA TGTGCCAGCAGCACCCTCAGGACTAGCATAAACTACGAGCAGTACTTC. Its translation is CASSTLRTSINYEQYF. This chain connects TRBV7-8 to TRBJ2-7; 8 bases are shared with TRBD2. The CDR3 has 16 amino acids. Trimming at V came to 5 bases and at J to 3 bases, leaving 12 bases not matched to a gene. Germline V gene sequence: CDR1 SGHVS, CDR2 FQNEAQ.

This clonotype was seen repeatedly, ten times or more. The chain links TRBV28 to TRBJ1-2; no clear D gene. The V gene's germline CDR1 is MDHEN and CDR2 SYDVKM. Trimming removed 3 bases at V and 4 bases at J, with 3 bases between. CDR3 length: 11 residues. CDR3 DNA sequence: TGTGCCAGCAGTTTGAGCTATGGCTACACCTTC. It yields the protein CASSLSYGYTF.

The chain uses TRBV11-2 and TRBJ2-7; a possible D gene is TRBD2 (7 bases). This CDR3 contains 15 residues. Germline CDR1 SGHAT, CDR2 FQNNGV. V was pared by 1 base and J by 4 bases, with 14 bases between. The CDR3 DNA is TGTGCCAGCAGCTTAGCGGAGGGGGGGGTGTACGAGCAGTACTTC. Amino acids: CASSLAEGGVYEQYF. The variable domain in full, with the rest retrieved from reference TRBV11-2 and TRBJ2-7, is EAGVAQSPRYKIIEKRQSVAFWCNPISGHATLYWYQQILGQGPKLLIQFQNNGVVDDSQLPKDRFSAERLKGVDSTLKIQPAKLEDSAVYLCASSLAEGGVYEQYFGPGTRLTVT.

The J gene is TRBJ2-7, the V gene TRBV30, with TRBD2 matching over 7 bases. The V gene end was trimmed by 2 bases and the J gene end by 3 bases; junction bases not matched to a gene: 10. CDR3 size: 15 residues. CDR1 GTSNPN and CDR2 SVGIG come from the germline V gene (reference sequence). CDR3 protein: CAWSSLSGAFYEQYF. CDR3 DNA sequence: TGTGCCTGGAGTTCCTTGAGCGGGGCGTTCTACGAGCAGTACTTC.

This clonotype was recorded at least ten times. The chain has TRBV6-1 and TRBJ2-1; 7 bases align to TRBD2. This CDR3 contains 18 residues. V lost 6 bases to trimming and J lost 1 base; unmatched junction nucleotides: 15. Germline V gives CDR1 MNHNS, CDR2 SASEGT. The CDR3 bases are TGTGCCAGCAGCACTATGACTAGCCGCGCACTATCCTACAATGAGCAGTTCTTC. Translated, it gives CASSTMTSRALSYNEQFF.

V and J are TRBV20-1 and TRBJ2-1, with TRBD2 matching 10 bases. Germline V gene lookup returns CDR1 DFQATT and CDR2 SNEGSKA (reference sequence). This CDR3 has 16 residues. Trimming took 2 bases from V and 9 from J; bases not matched to a gene: 13. The CDR3, as DNA: TGCAGTGCTAGATTTCTCAGCGGGAGGGCCTATGGTGAGCAGTTCTTC. Its translation: CSARFLSGRAYGEQFF.

The chain is built from TRBV18 and TRBJ1-3; D is undetermined. Between the trimmed V and J ends, which lost 3 bases and 0 bases, there was a span of 9 bases. Germline CDR1 KGHSH, CDR2 LQKENI. The CDR3 contains 15 residues. This CDR3 reads CASSPRADSGNTIYF. CDR3 sequence (DNA): TGTGCCAGCTCACCTCGAGCCGACTCTGGAAACACCATATATTTT.

With respect to this clonotype: A read error is possible here, since a much larger clone lies one base away. This chain uses TRBV30 with TRBJ2-1, with D tentatively TRBD2 (5 bases). This CDR3 has 12 amino acids. The germline V gene encodes CDR1 GTSNPN and CDR2 SVGIG (reference sequence). Trimming took off 1 base at V and 8 bases at J, with 9 bases between the two ends. The CDR3 loop is CAWSGVRDEQFF. The DNA of the CDR3 is TGTGCCTGGAGTGGAGTGAGGGATGAGCAGTTCTTC.

The CDR3 DNA reads TGTGCCAGCAGCCCGCCTAGGGGACAGATCAATGAAAAACTGTTTTTT. Encoded protein: CASSPPRGQINEKLFF. The chain joins TRBV7-9 to TRBJ1-4, with 7 bases that match TRBD1. Germline-derived CDR1 and CDR2 are SEHNR and FQNEAQ (reference sequence). J gave up 5 bases and V 5 bases, and 11 bases lay outside the gene matches. The CDR3 runs to 16 residues. The variable domain in full, with the rest retrieved from reference TRBV7-9 and TRBJ1-4, is DTGVSQNPRHKITKRGQNVTFRCDPISEHNRLYWYRQTLGQGPEFLTYFQNEAQLEKSRLLSDRFSAERPKGSFSTLEIQRTEQGDSAMYLCASSPPRGQINEKLFFGSGTQLSVL.

Regarding this clonotype: The junction departs from germline at one end; a sequencing error may be responsible. The chain has TRBV12-3 or TRBV12-4 and TRBJ2-3; D possibly uses TRBD1 or TRBD2 (6 bases each). The CDR3 consists of 15 residues. The CDR3 bases are TGTGCCAGCAGTTACTGGGGGGCGCAGGTAGATACGCAATATTTT. It is translated as CASSYWGAQVDTQYF.

At least ten counts were recorded for this clonotype. V gene TRBV11-2 combines with J gene TRBJ1-2; no clear D. Trimming shortened V by 0 bases and J by 2 bases, and 7 bases separated the two germline ends. Germline V gene sequence: CDR1 SGHAT, CDR2 FQNNGV. The CDR3 has 14 residues. The CDR3 region is CASSLERQNYGYTF. The CDR3 coding sequence is TGTGCCAGCAGCTTAGAGCGGCAGAACTATGGCTACACCTTC.

Many counts were recorded for this clonotype. The CDR3 bases are TGCGCCAGCAGCTCCAACGACAGAAGAATCACAGATACGCAGTATTTT. Its protein is CASSSNDRRITDTQYF. This rearrangement joins TRBV5-1 to TRBJ2-3; the D gene is possibly TRBD1 (5 bases). V dropped 3 bases and J dropped 2 bases, with 16 bases sitting between them. The CDR3 length is 16 residues. Germline assignment: CDR1 SGHRS and CDR2 YFSETQ.

The V gene is TRBV7-3, the J gene TRBJ1-6, with D maybe TRBD1 (5 bases). The germline V gene encodes CDR1 SGHTA and CDR2 FQGTGA. CDR3 length: 14 amino acids. V shed 2 bases and J shed 7 bases, with 9 bases lying between them. The CDR3 bases are TGTGCCAGCAGCTTAGAAGGGGCGAATTCACCCCTCCACTTT. Translating gives CASSLEGANSPLHF.

This clonotype was counted ten times or more. The chain joins TRBV5-1 to TRBJ2-5; 8 positions match TRBD1. Losses at the gene ends were 3 bases for V and 5 bases for J; bases not matched to a gene: 12. The CDR3 has 16 amino acids. Germline CDR1 reads SGHRS; CDR2 reads YFSETQ. The CDR3 reads CASSSGWAGGEETQYF. As DNA, the CDR3 is TGCGCCAGCAGCTCTGGCTGGGCAGGGGGCGAGGAGACCCAGTACTTC.

The V and J genes are TRBV18 and TRBJ2-3; TRBD2 matches 15 bases. This CDR3 spans 16 amino acids. The germline gives CDR1 KGHSH, CDR2 LQKENI. Trimming cost V 2 bases and J 6 bases; bases outside gene matches: 3. CDR3 residues: CASSPMGLAGGDTQYF. DNA of the CDR3: TGTGCCAGCTCACCAATGGGACTAGCGGGAGGCGATACGCAGTATTTT.

This clonotype was seen only a few times. The rearrangement joins TRBV15 to TRBJ2-3, with TRBD2 matching 13 bases. V was clipped by 3 bases and J by 3 bases; unmatched bases: 6. Germline assignment: CDR1 LNHNV and CDR2 YYDKDF (reference sequence). The CDR3 consists of 17 residues. The CDR3 spells CATSRARLAGGTDTQYF. The CDR3 DNA sequence: TGTGCCACCAGCAGGGCTCGACTAGCGGGAGGTACAGATACGCAGTATTTT.

This clonotype has ten or more counts. This chain uses TRBV2 with TRBJ2-3; 9 bases map to TRBD1. V lost 6 bases to trimming and J lost 5 bases; unmatched junction nucleotides: 9. This CDR3 region has 15 residues. CDR1 and CDR2 from the germline V gene are SNHLY and FYNNEI. The CDR3 nucleotides read TGTGCCAGCAGGGACGTCGGGACAGGGATAGATACGCAGTATTTT. Encoded protein: CASRDVGTGIDTQYF.

This clonotype was detected ten times or more. V is TRBV20-1 and J is TRBJ2-7; 9 bases agree with TRBD2. Germline trimming cut 8 bases from V and 3 bases from J; bases unmatched to any gene: 11. Germline assignment: CDR1 DFQATT and CDR2 SNEGSKA (reference sequence). CDR3 length: 14 amino acids. The CDR3 region is CSLRLASGIYEQYF. In nucleotides, the CDR3 is TGCAGTCTCCGTCTCGCTAGCGGGATCTACGAGCAGTACTTC.

This clonotype occurred once. J is TRBJ1-1 and V is TRBV18, with no clear D. The CDR3 is made up of 14 amino acids. Germline V gene sequence: CDR1 KGHSH, CDR2 LQKENI. The V gene lost 5 bases and the J gene lost 1 base, with 11 bases spanning the gap. DNA of the CDR3: TGTGCCAGCTCAGGAGGAAATAAGAACACTGAAGCTTTCTTT. Protein product: CASSGGNKNTEAFF.

CDR3 bases: TGTGCCATCAGTGACAGGGGAGGTTGGGCGGGGAGCTCCTACAATGAGCAGTTCTTC. This translates into CAISDRGGWAGSSYNEQFF. The rearrangement uses TRBV10-3 and TRBJ2-1; TRBD1 or TRBD2 may be the D gene (6 bases each). Germline CDR1 is ENHRY and CDR2 is SYGVKD. Trimming left V 3 bases short and J 0 bases short, with 21 bases between. The CDR3 length is 19 residues.

A remark on this clonotype: With a much larger clone just one base away, this may be a read error. V and J are TRBV15 and TRBJ2-1; 8 bases are shared with TRBD2. The germline gives CDR1 LNHNV, CDR2 YYDKDF (reference sequence). This CDR3 has 15 residues. DNA of the CDR3: TGTGCCACCAGCCCCGAGCGGGAGTTTGACGATGAGAAGTTCTTC. As protein: CATSPEREFDDEKFF.

This clonotype was detected a few times. The V call is TRBV20-1, the J call TRBJ2-3, with 9 bases fitting TRBD1. CDR1 and CDR2 from the germline V gene are DFQATT and SNEGSKA (reference sequence). J gave up 8 bases and V 5 bases, and 11 bases lay outside the gene matches. This CDR3 is built from 14 residues. CDR3 region: CSALPGQGRGTQYF. The CDR3 nucleotides read TGCAGTGCTCTGCCGGGACAGGGAAGGGGTACGCAGTATTTT.

The chain joins TRBV4-1 to TRBJ2-7; 10 bases are shared with TRBD2. The CDR3 runs 13 residues. Germline V gene data show CDR1 as MGHRA and CDR2 as YSYEKL. J lost 5 bases, V lost 9 bases, and 7 bases had no gene match. The CDR3 reads CASKPGTSDEQYF. CDR3 nucleotide sequence: TGCGCCAGTAAGCCCGGGACTAGCGACGAGCAGTACTTC.

This clonotype was detected ten times or more. This chain connects TRBV20-1 to TRBJ1-5, with TRBD1 matching over 7 bases. The junction had 8 bases not matched to a gene; V was cut back by 6 bases and J by 3 bases. CDR3 length: 14 residues. CDR1 DFQATT and CDR2 SNEGSKA come from the germline V gene (reference sequence). The CDR3 sequence: CSAQAGTDNQPQHF. The CDR3 DNA reads as TGCAGTGCCCAGGCCGGGACAGACAATCAGCCCCAGCATTTT.

Many counts were recorded for this clonotype. The chain employs TRBV12-3 or TRBV12-4 and TRBJ2-2; D unclear. The length of the CDR3 is 15 residues. Trimming shortened V by 4 bases and J by 2 bases, and 11 bases separated the two germline ends. CDR3 DNA sequence: TGTGCCAGCAGTTCCATGCCGGGTAACACCGGGGAGCTGTTTTTT. Translating gives CASSSMPGNTGELFF.

This clonotype has at least ten counts. The J gene is TRBJ2-5, the V gene TRBV20-1; 8 nucleotides line up with TRBD1. V shed 3 bases, J shed 4 bases, and the junction held 16 bases outside the gene matches. In germline, CDR1 is DFQATT, CDR2 SNEGSKA (reference sequence). The CDR3 runs to 17 residues. CDR3 coding DNA: TGCAGTGCTAGGGACGATCCGGCGGACAGGGCACGAGAGACCCAGTACTTC. It is translated as CSARDDPADRARETQYF.

This clonotype has at least ten counts. The chain couples TRBV9 to TRBJ1-1, with D perhaps TRBD1 (5 bases). The CDR3 contains 17 residues. Germline V gene data show CDR1 as SGDLS and CDR2 as YYNGEE. Trimming removed 2 bases from V and 1 base from J, with 18 bases in between. The CDR3 here is CASSVEDRTGQNTEAFF. Written as DNA, the CDR3 is TGTGCCAGCAGCGTTGAGGACCGGACGGGGCAGAACACTGAAGCTTTCTTT.